This T cell receptor beta chain was found in a study of chemoradiotherapy in HPV16-positive cancers. Study-level information: Candidate HPV-specific clones and shared TCR motifs came from a couple of HPV16-positive patients.

Libraries were prepared by immunoSEQ multiplex PCR; TCRdb keeps only in-frame clonotypes and omits some of them. The repertoire has 12,000 or so clones, 81% of them found once; the top ten carry approximately 1%. The ends were cut back, 2 bases at V and 0 bases at J, with 15 bases in the middle. Looked up from germline, CDR1 is SGHNT and CDR2 is YYREEE (reference sequence). The CDR3 extends over 18 amino acids. Overall study results and limits: During treatment, candidate HPV-specific clones and E7-related motifs expanded in tumor.

With regard to this clone: Antigen specificity is unknown.

The source is a human donor with HPV-associated anogenital cancer. This material was obtained from a patient who underwent chemoradiotherapy. The J gene is TRBJ2-6, the V gene TRBV5-4; D may correspond to TRBD1 or TRBD2 (5 bases each). Here the CDR3 reads CASSFPGPISSGANVLTF. The CDR3 region has the DNA TGTGCCAGCAGCTTCCCGGGACCCATTAGCTCTGGGGCCAACGTCCTGACTTTC.